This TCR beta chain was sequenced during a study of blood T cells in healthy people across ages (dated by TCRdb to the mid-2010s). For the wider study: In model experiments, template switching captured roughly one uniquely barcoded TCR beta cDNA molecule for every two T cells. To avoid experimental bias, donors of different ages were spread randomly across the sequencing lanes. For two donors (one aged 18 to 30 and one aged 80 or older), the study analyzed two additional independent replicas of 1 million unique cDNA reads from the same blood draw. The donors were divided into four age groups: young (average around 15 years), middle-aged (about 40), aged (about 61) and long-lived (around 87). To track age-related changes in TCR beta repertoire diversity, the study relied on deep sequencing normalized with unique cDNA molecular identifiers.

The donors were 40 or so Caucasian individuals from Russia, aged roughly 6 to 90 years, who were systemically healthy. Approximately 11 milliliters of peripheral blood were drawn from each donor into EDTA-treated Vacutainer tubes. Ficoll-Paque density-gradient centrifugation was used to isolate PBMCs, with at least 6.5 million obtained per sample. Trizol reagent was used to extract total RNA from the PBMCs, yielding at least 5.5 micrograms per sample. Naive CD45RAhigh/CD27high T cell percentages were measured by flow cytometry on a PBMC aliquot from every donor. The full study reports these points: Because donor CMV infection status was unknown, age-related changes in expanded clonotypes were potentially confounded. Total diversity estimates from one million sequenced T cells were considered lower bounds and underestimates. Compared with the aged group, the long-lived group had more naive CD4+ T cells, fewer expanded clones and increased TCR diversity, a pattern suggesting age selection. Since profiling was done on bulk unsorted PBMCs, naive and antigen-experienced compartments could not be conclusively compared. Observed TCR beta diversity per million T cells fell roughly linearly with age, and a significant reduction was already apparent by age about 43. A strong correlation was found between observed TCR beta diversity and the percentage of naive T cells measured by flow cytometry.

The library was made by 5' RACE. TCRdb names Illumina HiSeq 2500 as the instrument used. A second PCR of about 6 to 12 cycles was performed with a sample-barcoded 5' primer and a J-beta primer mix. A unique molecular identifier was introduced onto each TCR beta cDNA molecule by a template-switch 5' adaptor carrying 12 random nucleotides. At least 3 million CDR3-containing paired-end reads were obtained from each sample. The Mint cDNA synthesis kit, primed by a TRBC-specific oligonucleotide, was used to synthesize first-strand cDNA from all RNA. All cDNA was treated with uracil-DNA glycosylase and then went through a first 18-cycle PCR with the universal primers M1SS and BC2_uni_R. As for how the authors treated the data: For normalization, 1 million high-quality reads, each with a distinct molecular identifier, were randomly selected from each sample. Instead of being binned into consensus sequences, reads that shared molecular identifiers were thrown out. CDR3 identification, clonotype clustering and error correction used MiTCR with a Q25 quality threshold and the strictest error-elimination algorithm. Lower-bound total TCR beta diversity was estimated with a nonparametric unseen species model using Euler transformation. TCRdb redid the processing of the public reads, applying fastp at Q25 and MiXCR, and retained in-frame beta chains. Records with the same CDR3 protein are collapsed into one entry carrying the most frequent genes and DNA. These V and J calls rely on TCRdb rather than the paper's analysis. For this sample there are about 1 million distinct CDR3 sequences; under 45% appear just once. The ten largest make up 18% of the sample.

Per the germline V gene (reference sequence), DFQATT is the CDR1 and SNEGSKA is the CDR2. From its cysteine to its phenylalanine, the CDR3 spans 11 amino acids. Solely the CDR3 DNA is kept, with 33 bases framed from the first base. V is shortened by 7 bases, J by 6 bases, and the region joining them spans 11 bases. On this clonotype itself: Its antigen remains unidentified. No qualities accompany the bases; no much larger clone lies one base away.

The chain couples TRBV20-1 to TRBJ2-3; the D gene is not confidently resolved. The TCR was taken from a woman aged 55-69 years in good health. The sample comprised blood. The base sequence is TGCAGTGGAGTACTGTTGGATACGCAGTATTTT. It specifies CSGVLLDTQYF.